Below are 13 T cell receptor beta chains sequenced from a single sample in a study of beta chain features in type 1 diabetes. Regarding the study as a whole: Among patients with Type 1 diabetes, TCRB CDR3s were moderately but significantly shorter in every one of the four CD4+ subsets.

These TCRs' antigens remain unknown. All of the isolated RNA was reverse transcribed, so expressed TCRB transcripts were sequenced. Method: immunoSEQ multiplex PCR; TCRdb's copy keeps in-frame clones and lacks some. The table has 120,000 to 150,000 clones, around 13% seen once. Sequencing input: central memory CD4+ T cells from blood. These receptors were taken from a man aged 18 to 30 with type 1 diabetes.

This clone appeared a few times. V gene TRBV5-4 combines with J gene TRBJ2-5; D is unclear. The CDR3 extends over 12 amino acids. Germline V gene sequence: CDR1 SGHNT, CDR2 YYREEE (reference sequence). V was pared by 2 bases and J by 3 bases, with 5 bases between. CDR3 sequence reads: CASSFMEETQYF. The CDR3 region has the DNA TGTGCCAGCAGCTTCATGGAAGAGACCCAGTACTTC.

The sample holds a few counts of this clone. The chain carries TRBV28 and TRBJ2-7, with D hard to call. The germline V gene has CDR1 MDHEN and CDR2 SYDVKM. V was shortened by 7 bases and J by 2 bases, with 9 bases between the two germline ends. CDR3 length: 12 amino acids. CDR3 sequence reads: CASKTPTYEQYF. Written as DNA, the CDR3 is TGTGCCAGCAAAACCCCGACCTACGAGCAGTACTTC.

Ten or more counts support this clone. This sequence joins TRBV7-2 and TRBJ2-2, with D perhaps matching TRBD2 (6 bases). Germline V CDR1 and CDR2: SGHTA, FQGNSA. Trimming stripped 4 bases from V and 6 bases from J, with 18 bases between. The CDR3 is 16 amino acids. The CDR3 coding sequence is TGTGCCAGCAGCTCCGGCGGGGTATCCTTCGCCGGGGAGCTGTTTTTT. Its protein is CASSSGGVSFAGELFF.

This rearrangement joins TRBV6-1 to TRBJ2-1, with D uncertain. The CDR3 has 14 residues. Per the germline V gene, CDR1 is MNHNS and CDR2 is SASEGT. V was clipped by 5 bases and J by 10 bases, with 18 bases between them. DNA for the CDR3: TGTGCCAGCAGTCTACGTAATTTACCGGAAGAGCAGTTCTTC. Translation: CASSLRNLPEEQFF.

This clone has a handful of counts. The rearrangement uses TRBV5-6 and TRBJ1-6; 8 nucleotides agree with TRBD1. The CDR3 runs to 15 residues. V shed 0 bases, J shed 9 bases, and the junction held 5 bases outside the gene matches. CDR1 and CDR2 (germline): SGHDT, YYEEEE. The CDR3 DNA follows: TGTGCCAGCAGCTTGGAGCTCGGGACAGGTTCACCCCTCCACTTT. As protein: CASSLELGTGSPLHF.

Only a few counts were recorded for this clone. CDR3 sequence (DNA): TGCGCCAGCAGCTTTGCCAATGGATATGAGCAGTTCTTC. Translation gives CASSFANGYEQFF. This chain uses TRBV5-1 with TRBJ2-1; D is ambiguous. V lost 2 bases and J 8 bases, leaving 11 bases between the germline ends. The CDR3 contains 13 residues. Germline assignment: CDR1 SGHRS and CDR2 YFSETQ.

This chain connects TRBV4-1 to TRBJ2-5, with D possibly being TRBD1 (5 bases). Trimming removed 3 bases from V and 5 bases from J, with 13 bases in between. This CDR3 has 14 amino acids. The germline V gene has CDR1 MGHRA and CDR2 YSYEKL. CDR3 amino acids: CASSQRWQGETQYF. CDR3 DNA: TGCGCCAGCAGCCAGAGGTGGCAGGGCGAGACCCAGTACTTC.

CDR3 loop: CATSRDRTKQYF. The CDR3 nucleotides are TGTGCCACCAGCAGAGATAGGACCAAGCAGTACTTC. The chain has TRBV15 and TRBJ2-7; D is undetermined. In germline, CDR1 is LNHNV, CDR2 YYDKDF (reference sequence). Trimming pared 0 bases from V and 8 bases from J, leaving 8 bases between. This CDR3 is 12 amino acids long.

The gene calls are TRBV19 and TRBJ2-3; D possibly corresponds to TRBD1 (5 bases). V lost 4 bases, J lost 1 base, and 12 bases lay in between. The germline V gene has CDR1 LNHDA and CDR2 SQIVND (reference sequence). This CDR3 is built from 15 residues. The CDR3 loop is CASSTLQDRTDTQYF. DNA of the CDR3: TGTGCCAGTAGTACCCTACAGGATCGCACAGATACGCAGTATTTT.

The V and J genes are TRBV7-9 and TRBJ1-6; possibly TRBD1 for D (6 bases). CDR1 SEHNR and CDR2 FQNEAQ come from the germline V gene (reference sequence). Trimming pared 4 bases from V and 7 bases from J, leaving 17 bases between. This CDR3 contains 16 residues. CDR3 nucleotides: TGTGCCAGCAGCTACACGTGGGGCAGGGGAAATTCACCCCTCCACTTT. Translated, it gives CASSYTWGRGNSPLHF.

The CDR3 sequence is CASSALTGASEAFF. The CDR3 DNA is TGTGCCAGCAGCGCTTTGACAGGGGCCAGTGAAGCTTTCTTT. The chain couples TRBV9 to TRBJ1-1; 8 bases match TRBD1. V dropped 3 bases and J dropped 7; count of bases not matched to a gene: 8. This CDR3 is built from 14 residues. Germline CDR1 and CDR2: SGDLS and YYNGEE. The entire variable domain, with the rest obtained from reference TRBV9 and TRBJ1-1, is as follows: DSGVTQTPKHLITATGQRVTLRCSPRSGDLSVYWYQQSLDQGLQFLIQYYNGEERAKGNILERFSAQQFPDLHSELNLSSLELGDSALYFCASSALTGASEAFFGQGTRLTVV.

This clone was counted between two and nine times. This rearrangement joins TRBV30 to TRBJ2-3; 8 nucleotides line up with TRBD1. The CDR3 contains 15 residues. The J segment lost 4 bases and the V segment lost 2 bases, leaving 8 bases of the junction unmatched. The V gene's germline CDR1 is GTSNPN and CDR2 SVGIG (reference sequence). CDR3 sequence: CAWSPGQGLADTQYF. DNA for the CDR3: TGTGCCTGGAGTCCCGGACAGGGTTTGGCAGATACGCAGTATTTT.

This clone was detected only a few times. J is TRBJ1-1 and V is TRBV5-8; D is possibly TRBD1 (6 bases). The CDR3 spans 13 residues. Germline V CDR1 and CDR2: SGHTS, YDEGEE. Trimming removed 1 base from V and 11 bases from J, with 15 bases in between. The CDR3 sequence: CASSLPPGASAFF. CDR3 coding DNA: TGTGCCAGCAGCTTGCCCCCGGGGGCCAGTGCTTTCTTT.